This is a list of T cell receptor beta chains from one sample in a study of blood T cells in healthy people across ages. TCRdb reprocessed the 5' RACE reads with MiXCR, giving one entry per CDR3 protein. The table records over a million distinct CDR3 sequences, 45% of them present only once. Source material: blood. The receptors derive from a woman aged 55-70 years in good health. Both conserved end residues are part of each CDR3. Each record gives: V gene, J gene, CDR3 protein.

>TRBV9|TRBJ2-5
CASSVGLSGSFYNEQYF
>TRBV12-3/TRBV12-4|TRBJ1-2
CASSLVLTGAGDGYTF
>TRBV7-2|TRBJ2-7
CASSFGGREVPYEQYF
>TRBV4-1|TRBJ2-1
CASSRDGMALYNEQFF
>TRBV3-1|TRBJ2-7
CASSQEGSYEQYF
>TRBV25-1|TRBJ2-4
CASSELREGGRREQYF
>TRBV6-5|TRBJ2-1
CASRRLGGTGGNEQFF
>TRBV29-1|TRBJ2-1
CSVTTGTSGSYNEQFF
>TRBV28|TRBJ2-3
CASSTFETQYF
>TRBV7-9|TRBJ2-3
CASSLAEGGVGADTQYF
>TRBV9|TRBJ2-1
CASSVGTSGIGEQFF
>TRBV15|TRBJ2-7
CATSRQLGTGGYEQYF
>TRBV21-1|TRBJ2-5
CAGSEEQPNQETQYF
>TRBV5-1|TRBJ2-5
CASRSGRLETETQYF
>TRBV15|TRBJ2-5
CATSRGGGFEETQYF
>TRBV5-1|TRBJ2-1
CASSLSTSSYNEQFF
>TRBV6-6|TRBJ1-5
CAGRVIGQPQHF
>TRBV9|TRBJ1-6
CASSSGEGLPLHF
>TRBV29-1|TRBJ1-2
CSVEDRGRQGYGYTF
>TRBV5-4|TRBJ2-5
CASSLMGEDHVETQYF
>TRBV20-1|NA
CSASQGSEDEQYF
>TRBV29-1|TRBJ1-2
CSVRGTGDYGYTF
>TRBV7-2|TRBJ2-5
CASSATGFAETQYF
>TRBV6-1|TRBJ2-4
CVSSGGTSGAQANIQYF
>TRBV7-3|TRBJ2-3
CASTLAGSSTDTQYF
>TRBV14|TRBJ2-5
CASSQLGETQYF
>TRBV27|TRBJ2-3
CASSLVRGSTDTQYF
>TRBV5-1|TRBJ1-1
CASRDGAGNTEAFF
>TRBV20-1|TRBJ2-7
CSATASGSSYEQYF
>TRBV14|TRBJ2-1
CASSRSLGSSGRSDNEQFF
>TRBV25-1|TRBJ2-7
CASSDTGPDLNEQYF
>TRBV6-5|TRBJ2-7
CASSPSTSGYEQYF
>TRBV28|TRBJ1-6
CASRKGQYNSPLHF
>TRBV6-5|TRBJ2-5
CASSPTGSVEETQYF
>TRBV7-9|NA
CASSLTGTSNEQYF
>TRBV6-1|TRBJ2-7
CASSELLYEQYF
>TRBV5-5|TRBJ2-2
CASSLGLLNTGELFF
>TRBV20-1|TRBJ1-4
CSARSHVTGNEKLFF
>TRBV7-2|TRBJ2-5
CASSLPVQETQYF
>TRBV6-5|TRBJ2-7
CASSYSGTDPYEQYF